This T cell receptor (beta chain) was retrieved from a study of T cells after yellow fever vaccination. Study at large: With SMART-Seq v4 Ultra Low Input, the fractions containing low cell numbers were prepared.

Per germline, CDR1 SGHRS and CDR2 YFSETQ. The CDR3 extends over 13 amino acids. The germline V and J ends were trimmed by 0 bases and 10 bases, with 12 bases remaining between them. For TCR, cDNA came from 5'RACE template switching, which added a universal primer site and UMIs. TCRdb itself ran the 5' RACE reads through MiXCR, one entry per CDR3 protein. Of about 580,000 distinct CDR3 sequences in the sample, around 17% were seen once. The study, taken as a whole, reports: Weaker overall, the secondary response nonetheless peaked faster (day 5 versus 15). Abundant contaminating clonotypes from the bulk population could appear in FACS-sorted repertoires.

Details on this clonotype: Its target is not known.

This chain joins TRBV5-1 and TRBJ2-3; D is unclear. The sequence derives from a man in his late teens or twenties who received the YFV17D yellow fever vaccine. Sample: PBMCs, taken about 5 days after the first yellow fever vaccination. As DNA, the CDR3 is TGCGCCAGCAGCTTGGTTGGGCATTCGGCGCAGTATTTT. Translating gives CASSLVGHSAQYF.